This passage covers 20 T cell receptor beta chains from one sample sequenced in a study of blood T cell repertoires in COVID-19. The repertoire was sequenced with immunoSEQ multiplex PCR; TCRdb's copy has only in-frame clones and lacks some. The table records a few hundred thousand clones, 86% of them present only once. The sequencing input was peripheral blood. The receptors derive from a man in his fifties or sixties with acute or convalescent COVID-19.

The chain combines TRBV5-4 with TRBJ1-2, with a tentative D call TRBD1 (5 bases). The germline gives CDR1 SGHNT, CDR2 YYREEE (reference sequence). This CDR3 is built from 12 residues. V was pared by 0 bases and J by 8 bases, with 8 bases between. The CDR3 loop reads CASSLVGLGYTF. CDR3 in DNA: TGTGCCAGCAGCTTGGTGGGGCTCGGCTACACCTTC.

This chain joins TRBV30 and TRBJ2-1; 9 nucleotides align to TRBD1. The CDR3 contains 15 residues. Germline CDR1 is GTSNPN and CDR2 is SVGIG (reference sequence). Trimming took 2 bases from V and 9 from J; bases not matched to a gene: 11. The CDR3 reads CAWSSYRGPGTEQFF. The CDR3 DNA follows: TGTGCCTGGAGTTCCTACAGGGGGCCAGGCACTGAGCAGTTCTTC.

The chain joins TRBV25-1 to TRBJ1-4; the D gene is possibly TRBD1 (6 bases). The CDR3 is 15 residues long. From germline, CDR1 is MGHDK and CDR2 SYGVNS. The V and J ends lost 5 bases and 2 bases respectively, with 12 bases between them. DNA of the CDR3: TGTGCCAGCAGTAACAGGGTGGGCACTAATGAAAAACTGTTTTTT. Protein product: CASSNRVGTNEKLFF.

The rearrangement links TRBV19 to TRBJ2-7; unclear D gene. V lost 0 bases and J 3 bases, leaving 6 bases between the germline ends. From germline, CDR1 is LNHDA and CDR2 SQIVND (reference sequence). This CDR3 has 13 residues. The CDR3 DNA sequence: TGTGCCAGTAGTATAGAGGGCAGCTACGAGCAGTACTTC. Translating gives CASSIEGSYEQYF.

The chain has TRBV29-1 and TRBJ2-1, with 9 bases that match TRBD2. Germline CDR1 and CDR2: SQVTM and ANQGSEA. The CDR3 spans 15 residues. The J segment lost 7 bases and the V segment lost 2 bases, leaving 9 bases of the junction unmatched. DNA for the CDR3: TGCAGCGTTGAATCCCCAGCGGGAGGTGTAAATGAGCAGTTCTTC. It translates to CSVESPAGGVNEQFF.

This CDR3 reads CAWRQGTGNTIYF. The CDR3 bases are TGTGCCTGGAGACAGGGTACTGGAAACACCATATATTTT. The gene calls are TRBV30 and TRBJ1-3; D is perhaps TRBD1 (6 bases). The ends were cut back, 3 bases at V and 2 bases at J, with 8 bases in the middle. Germline CDR1 reads GTSNPN; CDR2 reads SVGIG (reference sequence). The CDR3 consists of 13 residues.

The chain carries TRBV4-3 and TRBJ1-2; 9 bases match TRBD1. Losses at the gene ends were 0 bases for V and 8 bases for J; bases not matched to a gene: 7. The CDR3 totals 15 residues. Germline CDR1 is LGHNA and CDR2 is YSLEER. This CDR3 reads CASSQDTGTGLGYTF. The CDR3 nucleotides read TGCGCCAGCAGCCAAGATACGGGGACAGGGTTAGGCTACACCTTC.

The rearrangement uses TRBV9 and TRBJ2-1, with TRBD2 matching over 15 bases. Germline V gene data show CDR1 as SGDLS and CDR2 as YYNGEE. The CDR3 contains 15 residues. The ends lost 4 bases at V and 8 bases at J; junction bases unmatched: 4. CDR3 in amino acids: CASSPGLAGGYEQFF. The CDR3 DNA follows: TGTGCCAGCAGCCCGGGACTAGCGGGAGGATATGAGCAGTTCTTC.

The chain couples TRBV19 to TRBJ1-1; unclear D gene. The V gene's germline CDR1 is LNHDA and CDR2 SQIVND (reference sequence). This CDR3 has 13 residues. V was pared by 8 bases and J by 5 bases, with 15 bases between. The CDR3 sequence is CASSTGVGTEAFF. The DNA for the CDR3 is TGTGCCAGTTCTACCGGGGTAGGGACTGAAGCTTTCTTT.

The rearrangement joins TRBV5-6 to TRBJ1-1; D not certain. In germline, CDR1 is SGHDT, CDR2 YYEEEE. Between the trimmed V and J ends, which lost 0 bases and 4 bases, there was a span of 10 bases. The CDR3 sequence is 14 residues long. CDR3 DNA: TGTGCCAGCAGCTTGGACCCCAGAGGCACTGAAGCTTTCTTT. Translated, it gives CASSLDPRGTEAFF.

For the CDR3, the DNA is TGTGCCAGCAGCGTACTAGCGGGAGGGAATGAGCAGTTCTTC. This sequence encodes CASSVLAGGNEQFF. The chain combines TRBV9 with TRBJ2-1; 12 bases are a match to TRBD2. CDR1 and CDR2 (germline): SGDLS, YYNGEE. Trimming at V came to 1 base and at J to 7 bases, leaving 0 bases not matched to a gene. CDR3 length: 14 residues.

The chain joins TRBV10-3 to TRBJ2-7, with TRBD1 matching 8 bases. In germline, CDR1 is ENHRY, CDR2 SYGVKD. The CDR3 is made up of 20 amino acids. V was pared by 0 bases and J by 4 bases, with 20 bases of the junction left unmatched. The CDR3 DNA sequence: TGTGCCATCAGTGAGTCTGGGTTTCAGGGGGCTGGCGGGAAGAAGTACGAGCAGTACTTC. Translating it yields CAISESGFQGAGGKKYEQYF.

In its sample, this clone was seen a few times. The chain recombines TRBV7-9 with TRBJ2-1; the D gene is possibly TRBD2 (5 bases). Trimming left V 1 base short and J 7 bases short, with 11 bases between. This CDR3 comprises 14 residues. The germline V gene encodes CDR1 SEHNR and CDR2 FQNEAQ (reference sequence). This CDR3 reads CASSLGEGGNEQFF. CDR3 coding DNA: TGTGCCAGCAGCTTAGGTGAGGGTGGGAATGAGCAGTTCTTC.

This CDR3 is CASSSTGLRAFF. CDR3 nucleotides: TGTGCCAGCAGCTCAACAGGGCTTCGAGCTTTCTTT. The chain couples TRBV7-9 to TRBJ1-1; maybe TRBD1 (6 bases). The V end was cut by 4 bases, the J end by 10 bases, with 13 bases between. The CDR3 consists of 12 residues. The germline V gene encodes CDR1 SEHNR and CDR2 FQNEAQ (reference sequence).

This chain joins TRBV11-1 and TRBJ2-5, with D possibly being TRBD2 (5 bases). Trimming took 1 base from V and 3 from J, leaving 6 bases between them. The CDR3 has 13 amino acids. Germline V gene sequence: CDR1 SGHAT, CDR2 FQDESV (reference sequence). CDR3 region: CASSLGGEETQYF. The CDR3 bases are TGTGCCAGCAGCTTAGGGGGAGAAGAGACCCAGTACTTC.

This rearrangement joins TRBV6-1 to TRBJ2-3, with D unresolved. The germline V gene encodes CDR1 MNHNS and CDR2 SASEGT. The CDR3 covers 15 residues. V shed 4 bases and J shed 0 bases, with 11 bases lying between them. DNA for the CDR3: TGTGCCAGCAGTGCAGCCTATCCTAGCACAGATACGCAGTATTTT. It encodes CASSAAYPSTDTQYF.

The genes are TRBV15 and TRBJ2-1; 7 bases fit TRBD2. This CDR3 spans 13 amino acids. V trimming: 11 bases; J trimming: 0 bases; junction bases outside the gene matches: 4. Germline V CDR1 and CDR2: LNHNV, YYDKDF (reference sequence). The CDR3 DNA is TGTGCCTCGGGACTACACTCCTACAATGAGCAGTTCTTC. The encoded protein is CASGLHSYNEQFF.

The chain joins TRBV6-5 to TRBJ2-7; TRBD2 agrees at 10 bases. This CDR3 contains 16 residues. Germline CDR1 and CDR2: MNHEY and SVGAGI. Trimming cost V 2 bases and J 4 bases; bases outside gene matches: 8. DNA for the CDR3: TGTGCCAGCAGTTACCATCCTAGCGGGAGTAGGTACGAGCAGTACTTC. This sequence encodes CASSYHPSGSRYEQYF.

Only a few counts were recorded for this clone. The V gene is TRBV7-2, the J gene TRBJ2-7, with 16 positions matching TRBD2. Germline V CDR1 and CDR2: SGHTA, FQGNSA. This CDR3 has 15 residues. V gave up 5 bases and J gave up 6 bases; unmatched junction bases: 4. The CDR3 sequence: CASSAGTSGRGEQYF. The CDR3 DNA follows: TGTGCCAGCAGCGCCGGGACTAGCGGGAGGGGCGAGCAGTACTTC.

The chain combines TRBV28 with TRBJ1-2; 10 bases match TRBD1. Looked up from germline, CDR1 is MDHEN and CDR2 is SYDVKM. This CDR3 contains 14 residues. The V gene end was trimmed by 5 bases and the J gene end by 4 bases; junction bases not matched to a gene: 4. In DNA, the CDR3 is TGTGCCAGCAGTGGGACAGGGGAAGGCTATGGCTACACCTTC. Its protein product is CASSGTGEGYGYTF.